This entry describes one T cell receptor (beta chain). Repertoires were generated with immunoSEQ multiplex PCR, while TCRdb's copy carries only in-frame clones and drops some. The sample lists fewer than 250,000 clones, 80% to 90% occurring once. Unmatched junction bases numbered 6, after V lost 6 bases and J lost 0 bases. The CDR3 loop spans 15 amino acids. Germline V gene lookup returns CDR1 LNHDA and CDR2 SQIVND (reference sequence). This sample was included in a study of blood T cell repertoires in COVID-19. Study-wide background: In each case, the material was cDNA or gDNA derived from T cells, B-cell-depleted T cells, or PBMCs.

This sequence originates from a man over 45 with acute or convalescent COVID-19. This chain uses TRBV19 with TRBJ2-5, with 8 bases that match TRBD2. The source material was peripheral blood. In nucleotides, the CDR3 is TGTGCCAGTAGACCGACTAGCGCCAACCAAGAGACCCAGTACTTC. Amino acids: CASRPTSANQETQYF.